This T cell receptor (beta chain) was identified during a study of T-cell memory formation after mild COVID-19. TCRdb reanalysed the 5' RACE reads using MiXCR and keeps one entry per CDR3 protein. The data show roughly 80,000 distinct CDR3 sequences, around a quarter seen once. The germline V gene has CDR1 MGHRA and CDR2 YSYEKL. Losses at the gene ends were 0 bases for V and 2 bases for J; bases not matched to a gene: 3. This CDR3 has 16 residues. This sequence joins TRBV4-1 and TRBJ2-7; 11 nucleotides line up with TRBD1. The sequencing sample was made of PBMCs or a T cell subset sorted from them (not recorded which). The sequence was collected from a man aged 18-30 years who had mild COVID-19 (a few samples of this study predate the infection). Cell type and time point are not known. CDR3 in DNA: TGCGCCAGCAGCCAAGATGCGGGACAGGGGGCCTACGAGCAGTACTTC. Its translation is CASSQDAGQGAYEQYF.